Below, 19 T cell receptor beta chains from the same sample are listed, as sequenced in a study of T cell repertoires in cytomegalovirus infection. Each CDR3 protein is one row after TCRdb ran MiXCR on the reads. This table holds hundreds of thousands of distinct CDR3 sequences, 35% to 40% found once. What was sequenced was PBMCs. Receptors originate from a human donor in good health (CMV status not recorded). Some clones in this sample may be carry-over from other donors' samples.

The rearrangement uses TRBV28 and TRBJ2-4, with D maybe TRBD1 (6 bases). There are 15 residues in the CDR3. With 3 bases removed from V and 7 bases from J, the gap between germline ends came to 16 bases. The germline CDR1 and CDR2 sequences are MDHEN and SYDVKM. Here the CDR3 reads CASSLPGQGFNIQYF. The CDR3 nucleotides are TGTGCCAGCAGTTTGCCGGGGCAGGGGTTCAACATTCAGTACTTC.

The chain recombines TRBV11-3 with TRBJ2-5; D ambiguous. Between the trimmed V and J ends, which lost 5 bases and 5 bases, there was a span of 12 bases. The V gene's germline CDR1 is SGHNT and CDR2 YENEEA. The CDR3 is made up of 13 amino acids. The CDR3 bases are TGTGCCAGCAGCCTATCTGAAGGGGAGACCCAGTACTTC. Its translation: CASSLSEGETQYF.

V is TRBV7-9 and J is TRBJ2-5; a possible D gene is TRBD1 (5 bases). Per germline, CDR1 SEHNR and CDR2 FQNEAQ (reference sequence). V lost 3 bases and J lost 5, with 10 bases in between. The length of the CDR3 is 13 residues. The CDR3 is CASSFRTYETQYF. The CDR3 region has the DNA TGTGCCAGCAGCTTTAGGACATATGAGACCCAGTACTTC. The variable domain in full, with the rest retrieved from reference TRBV7-9 and TRBJ2-5, is DTGVSQNPRHKITKRGQNVTFRCDPISEHNRLYWYRQTLGQGPEFLTYFQNEAQLEKSRLLSDRFSAERPKGSFSTLEIQRTEQGDSAMYLCASSFRTYETQYFGPGTRLLVL.

Of note for this clonotype: A read error may be the cause here, since a much bigger clone is one base away. The chain links TRBV7-2 to TRBJ1-2; TRBD1 matches 7 bases. With 6 bases clipped from V and 9 bases from J, the junction kept 10 bases outside the gene matches. This CDR3 is 13 amino acids long. From germline, CDR1 is SGHTA and CDR2 FQGNSA. CDR3 nucleotide sequence: TGTGCCAGCAGTAAACAGGGGCTGTGGTGCTACACCTTC. It encodes CASSKQGLWCYTF.

This clonotype has more than one count but fewer than ten. V is TRBV2 and J is TRBJ2-2, with D perhaps matching TRBD1 or TRBD2 (5 bases each). CDR1 is SNHLY, CDR2 FYNNEI, per germline. Trimming shortened V by 2 bases and J by 6 bases, and 13 bases separated the two germline ends. CDR3 length: 15 residues. The CDR3 nucleotides are TGTGCCAGCAGTGAATCGGGACGGGCCTCCGGGGAGCTGTTTTTT. This encodes CASSESGRASGELFF. The complete variable domain, with remaining parts taken from reference TRBV2 and TRBJ2-2, reads EPEVTQTPSHQVTQMGQEVILRCVPISNHLYFYWYRQILGQKVEFLVSFYNNEISEKSEIFDDQFSVERPDGSNFTLKIRSTKLEDSAMYFCASSESGRASGELFFGEGSRLTVL.

This clonotype was picked up one time. The V call is TRBV29-1, the J call TRBJ1-1; D uncertain. Between the trimmed V and J ends, which lost 3 bases and 0 bases, there was a span of 2 bases. Germline V gene data show CDR1 as SQVTM and CDR2 as ANQGSEA. The CDR3 totals 11 residues. The DNA of the CDR3 is TGCAGCGTTGACGTGAACACTGAAGCTTTCTTT. As protein: CSVDVNTEAFF.

The sample holds a few counts of this clonotype. The rearrangement links TRBV6-6 to TRBJ1-1; D ambiguous. Germline CDR1 is MNHNY and CDR2 is SVGAGI (reference sequence). This CDR3 region has 15 residues. The germline V and J ends were trimmed by 4 bases and 1 base, with 13 bases remaining between them. The CDR3 nucleotides are TGTGCCAGCAGTTCCGGCCCGTATGAGAACACTGAAGCTTTCTTT. Its translation is CASSSGPYENTEAFF.

There are a few counts of this clonotype. This chain links TRBV6-8 with TRBJ2-2, with 8 bases matching TRBD2. In germline, CDR1 is MNHGY, CDR2 SAAAGT. The CDR3 length is 16 residues. V lost 6 bases to trimming and J lost 6 bases; unmatched junction nucleotides: 12. The CDR3 loop reads CASRKPGLGFAGELFF. DNA of the CDR3: TGTGCCAGCAGAAAGCCGGGACTAGGGTTCGCCGGGGAGCTGTTTTTT.

This clonotype was seen a few times. The chain is built from TRBV12-3 or TRBV12-4 and TRBJ2-1; D gene ambiguous. This CDR3 spans 16 amino acids. V lost 6 bases to trimming and J lost 9 bases, with 24 bases between them. The CDR3 reads CASRPLVRLDSTEQFF. CDR3 DNA: TGTGCCAGCAGACCCCTAGTCCGGCTGGATTCCACTGAGCAGTTCTTC.

The V and J genes are TRBV6-6 and TRBJ1-2; weak D call: TRBD1 (6 bases). Trimming took off 7 bases at V and 0 bases at J, with 21 bases between the two ends. Germline V gene data show CDR1 as MNHNY and CDR2 as SVGAGI (reference sequence). This CDR3 comprises 17 residues. DNA of the CDR3: TGTGCCAGCACTCACGCTTCGGGACACCACTCTAACTATGGCTACACCTTC. The encoded protein is CASTHASGHHSNYGYTF.

About this clonotype itself: The CDR3 end shows no conserved phenylalanine or tryptophan, and so a read error is likely. The limits of the CDR3 on the DNA are not certain, so only TCRdb's listed CDR3 is given. This chain connects TRBV12-3 or TRBV12-4 to TRBJ1-4; the DNA was not compared with TRBD1, the D call given in the table. The CDR3 sequence runs 14 residues, both termini included. The CDR3 reads CASSSGGPNEKLFG.

The V call is TRBV7-4, the J call TRBJ1-1; D not certain. V lost 5 bases and J 6 bases, leaving 10 bases between the germline ends. CDR3 size: 12 residues. Germline V gives CDR1 SGHVT, CDR2 SQSDAQ. CDR3 DNA sequence: TGTGCCAGCAGCCACCCTGCTTCTGAAGCTTTCTTT. Protein sequence: CASSHPASEAFF.

This sequence joins TRBV11-2 and TRBJ2-3; the match to TRBD2 covers 11 bases. The junction had 7 bases not matched to a gene; V was cut back by 5 bases and J by 3 bases. The CDR3 has 16 amino acids. Germline V CDR1 and CDR2: SGHAT, FQNNGV. CDR3 sequence reads: CASSVPSGRRTDTQYF. CDR3 DNA: TGTGCCAGCAGCGTTCCTAGCGGGAGGAGGACAGATACGCAGTATTTT.

This clonotype was seen many times. The chain recombines TRBV7-2 with TRBJ2-5, with D uncertain. The length of the CDR3 is 13 residues. Trimming left V 1 base short and J 5 bases short, with 8 bases between. Looked up from germline, CDR1 is SGHTA and CDR2 is FQGNSA. CDR3 region: CASSLDVGETQYF. The CDR3 coding sequence is TGTGCCAGCAGCTTAGATGTGGGTGAGACCCAGTACTTC.

The genes are TRBV9 and TRBJ2-7; 7 nucleotides align to TRBD2. With V trimmed by 0 bases and J by 4 bases, 7 bases remained unmatched. This CDR3 has 15 residues. CDR1 is SGDLS, CDR2 YYNGEE, per germline. As DNA, the CDR3 is TGTGCCAGCAGCGTAGCTGGGCAGGGAGGGTACGAGCAGTACTTC. It encodes CASSVAGQGGYEQYF.

The rearrangement uses TRBV7-8 and TRBJ1-1; D gene unclear. V was pared by 0 bases and J by 6 bases, with 14 bases between. The CDR3 consists of 15 residues. Germline CDR1 reads SGHVS; CDR2 reads FQNEAQ. CDR3 residues: CASSLALQGIAEAFF. The CDR3 nucleotides read TGTGCCAGCAGCTTAGCCCTGCAAGGGATCGCTGAAGCTTTCTTT.

The rearrangement uses TRBV20-1 and TRBJ2-7; D perhaps matches TRBD1 (6 bases). CDR1 is DFQATT, CDR2 SNEGSKA, per germline (reference sequence). The CDR3 has 15 amino acids. The germline V and J ends were trimmed by 3 bases and 0 bases, with 15 bases remaining between them. This chain's CDR3 is CSASSRTASSYEQYF. The CDR3 DNA follows: TGCAGTGCTAGTAGCCGGACAGCTAGCTCCTACGAGCAGTACTTC.

This clonotype appeared a few times. The V and J genes are TRBV28 and TRBJ1-1; the match to TRBD1 covers 8 bases. The CDR3 runs to 16 residues. V was pared by 1 base and J by 8 bases, with 12 bases of the junction left unmatched. Germline lookup yields CDR1 MDHEN and CDR2 SYDVKM. The DNA of the CDR3 is TGTGCCAGCAGTTTATCCCCCGGGACAGGCTCTTTCGAAGCTTTCTTT. Residues: CASSLSPGTGSFEAFF.

There are a few counts of this clonotype. Relative to the germline gene, one junction end is altered; a read error may explain this. This chain connects TRBV7-7 to TRBJ2-2; D gene ambiguous. Germline CDR1 SSHAT, CDR2 FNYEAQ (reference sequence). CDR3 length: 14 residues. CDR3 sequence: CASSFGIRTGELFF. The CDR3 DNA sequence: TGTGCTAGCAGCTTTGGCATCCGCACCGGGGAGCTGTTTTTT.